These 4 T cell receptor beta chains were all obtained from the same sample, sequenced in a study of memory CD4+ T cells and cytomegalovirus serostatus. Single viable CD3+CD4+CD8-CD45RO+ cells were sorted as the memory CD4+ T cells. Sequenced by immunoSEQ multiplex PCR; TCRdb stores in-frame clones only, minus some. The data hold 52,000 or so clones, with about 80% observed a single time. Sequenced: memory CD4+ T cells from blood. These receptor sequences come from an adult in good health and CMV-seronegative.

This sequence joins TRBV28 and TRBJ1-1; 8 bases are a match to TRBD1. J was trimmed by 8 bases and V by 4 bases; bases with no gene match: 6. This CDR3 has 13 residues. CDR1 is MDHEN and CDR2 is SYDVKM in the germline V gene. The CDR3 sequence: CASSSTWDREAFF. The CDR3 region has the DNA TGTGCCAGCAGTTCAACTTGGGACAGGGAAGCTTTCTTT.

The chain is built from TRBV7-3 and TRBJ2-7; 8 bases fit TRBD1. The junction had 8 bases not matched to a gene; V was cut back by 5 bases and J by 5 bases. The CDR3 has 14 amino acids. The germline V gene has CDR1 SGHTA and CDR2 FQGTGA. This CDR3 is CASSAGQGWDEQYF. In DNA, the CDR3 is TGTGCCAGCAGCGCCGGACAGGGTTGGGACGAGCAGTACTTC.

The V gene is TRBV11-2, the J gene TRBJ1-2, with a tentative D call TRBD1 (5 bases). Per the germline V gene, CDR1 is SGHAT and CDR2 is FQNNGV. Between the trimmed V and J ends, which lost 4 bases and 7 bases, there was a span of 28 bases. CDR3 length: 18 residues. In DNA form, the CDR3 reads TGTGCCAGCAGCTCCTTCAGGCGGAAGGACCAACAGGAGAGTGGCTACACCTTC. Amino acids: CASSSFRRKDQQESGYTF.

This rearrangement joins TRBV6-6 to TRBJ1-1, with 9 bases matching TRBD1. CDR1 is MNHNY, CDR2 SVGAGI, per germline (reference sequence). CDR3 length: 13 residues. J gave up 5 bases and V 5 bases, and 3 bases lay outside the gene matches. The CDR3 here is CASSNGQGTEAFF. Written as DNA, the CDR3 is TGTGCCAGCAGTAACGGACAGGGGACTGAAGCTTTCTTT.